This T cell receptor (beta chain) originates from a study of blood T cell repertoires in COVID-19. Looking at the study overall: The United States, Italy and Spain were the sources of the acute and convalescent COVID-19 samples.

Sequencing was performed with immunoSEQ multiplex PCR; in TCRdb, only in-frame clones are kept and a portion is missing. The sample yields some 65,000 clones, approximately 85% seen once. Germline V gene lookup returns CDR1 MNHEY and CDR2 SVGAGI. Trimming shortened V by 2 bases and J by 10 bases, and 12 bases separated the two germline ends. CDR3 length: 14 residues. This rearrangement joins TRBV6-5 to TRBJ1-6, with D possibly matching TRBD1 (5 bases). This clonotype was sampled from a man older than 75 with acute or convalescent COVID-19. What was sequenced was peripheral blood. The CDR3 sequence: CASSYMGEGSPLHF. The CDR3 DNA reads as TGTGCCAGCAGTTACATGGGGGAGGGCTCACCCCTCCACTTT.